The 20 T cell receptor beta chains reported below all come from one sample, sequenced in a study of regulatory T cells in long-lasting Graves disease. Arm-PCR of CDR3 regions and iRepertoire HTBI primers were the basis on which TCR beta libraries were built. TCRdb reanalysed the multiplex PCR reads using MiXCR and keeps one entry per CDR3 protein. The sample shows 400,000 to 500,000 distinct CDR3 sequences, 14% of them seen only once. This sample's time point: newly diagnosed GD, antithyroid drugs for less than 3 months. After RNA was extracted from PBMCs, the TCR library was made from it. These same records also appear under a second study, on T cells in Graves' hyperthyroidism and ophthalmopathy.

This sample comprised peripheral blood mononuclear cells (PBMCs), obtained at new diagnosis, from a patient treated with antithyroid drugs. Receptors originate from a woman aged 50 to 65 with Graves disease.

The rearrangement joins TRBV28 to TRBJ1-5; D is possibly TRBD1 (6 bases). Trimming removed 8 bases at V and 0 bases at J, with 11 bases between. From germline, CDR1 is MDHEN and CDR2 SYDVKM. The CDR3 loop spans 14 amino acids. The CDR3 DNA sequence: TGTGCCAGCTGGACAGCTAATAGCAATCAGCCCCAGCATTTT. Its translation: CASWTANSNQPQHF.

This clonotype was seen repeatedly, ten times or more. The chain links TRBV20-1 to TRBJ2-7; 9 bases align to TRBD1. The CDR3 runs 12 residues. In germline, CDR1 is DFQATT, CDR2 SNEGSKA (reference sequence). V lost 3 bases to trimming and J lost 7 bases; unmatched junction nucleotides: 4. The chain's CDR3 is CSARGQGWEQYF. The CDR3 coding sequence is TGCAGTGCTAGGGGACAGGGTTGGGAGCAGTACTTC.

This clonotype was observed at least ten times. J is TRBJ2-1 and V is TRBV2; no reliable D call. This CDR3 spans 12 amino acids. Germline CDR1 and CDR2: SNHLY and FYNNEI. V shed 7 bases and J shed 6 bases, with 10 bases lying between them. This CDR3 reads CASTLGSNEQFF. In DNA form, the CDR3 reads TGTGCCAGCACCCTAGGGTCCAATGAGCAGTTCTTC.

At least ten counts were recorded for this clonotype. J is TRBJ1-6 and V is TRBV12-3 or TRBV12-4; D unresolved. The CDR3 is 14 amino acids. V was shortened by 2 bases and J by 8 bases, with 10 bases between the two germline ends. The chain's CDR3 is CASSLYAADSPLHF. CDR3 bases: TGTGCCAGCAGTTTATATGCCGCAGATTCACCCCTCCACTTT.

This clonotype was seen ten or more times. The chain uses TRBV12-3 or TRBV12-4 and TRBJ1-2; D remains ambiguous. V dropped 2 bases and J dropped 4 bases, with 5 bases sitting between them. The CDR3 is made up of 12 amino acids. Here the CDR3 reads CASSLSFYGYTF. CDR3 DNA: TGTGCCAGCAGTTTAAGTTTCTATGGCTACACCTTC.

This clonotype was seen at least ten times. This chain joins TRBV6-4 and TRBJ1-1; possibly TRBD1 for D (6 bases). CDR3 length equals 15 residues. V dropped 6 bases and J dropped 0 bases, with 14 bases sitting between them. Per the germline V gene, CDR1 is MRHNA and CDR2 is SNTAGT. CDR3 in amino acids: CASRINRDMNTEAFF. The CDR3 DNA reads TGTGCCAGCAGAATTAACAGGGACATGAACACTGAAGCTTTCTTT.

This clonotype was recorded many times. This chain links TRBV6-9 with TRBJ1-2; unclear D gene. The CDR3 is made up of 14 amino acids. The V end lost 3 bases, the J end lost 2 bases, and 10 bases lay between the germline ends. CDR1 is MNHGY, CDR2 SVAAGI, per germline. The CDR3 reads CASSYADLNYGYTF. The DNA of the CDR3 is TGTGCCAGCAGTTACGCCGACCTCAACTATGGCTACACCTTC.

This clonotype was counted many times. The genes are TRBV6-2 or TRBV6-3 and TRBJ2-2; no clear D. V lost 2 bases and J 5 bases, leaving 12 bases between the germline ends. The CDR3 length is 15 residues. Germline V CDR1 and CDR2: MNHEY, SVGEGT. Here the CDR3 reads CASSYRVVGTGELFF. CDR3 bases: TGTGCCAGCAGTTACAGGGTAGTCGGGACCGGGGAGCTGTTTTTT.

This clonotype was counted ten times or more. The chain employs TRBV6-1 and TRBJ1-2; D is uncertain. CDR3 size: 15 residues. Trimming cost V 2 bases and J 4 bases, with 14 bases left between them. Looked up from germline, CDR1 is MNHNS and CDR2 is SASEGT. CDR3 region: CASSEYAHGSYGYTF. CDR3 nucleotide sequence: TGTGCCAGCAGTGAATACGCCCATGGGAGCTATGGCTACACCTTC.

This clonotype was found many times. The chain employs TRBV12-3 or TRBV12-4 and TRBJ2-5; D is possibly TRBD2 (7 bases). Deletions cut 5 bases from V and 4 bases from J, with 20 bases between. The length of the CDR3 is 16 residues. The CDR3 bases are TGTGCCAGCAGTCTGAGGGAGGGGGGGTCGTCAGAGACCCAGTACTTC. It encodes CASSLREGGSSETQYF.

This clonotype appeared many times. The chain has TRBV27 and TRBJ1-1; D not certain. V was shortened by 6 bases and J by 0 bases, with 8 bases between the two germline ends. CDR1 MNHEY and CDR2 SMNVEV come from the germline V gene (reference sequence). This CDR3 comprises 13 residues. The CDR3 DNA is TGTGCCAGCAGCTTCCAGGTGAACACTGAAGCTTTCTTT. Amino acid sequence: CASSFQVNTEAFF.

Points on this clonotype: A far larger clone differs by one base, so this is likely a read error. The chain links TRBV7-9 to TRBJ2-3; 14 nucleotides agree with TRBD2. This CDR3 spans 18 amino acids. Germline V gene sequence: CDR1 SEHNR, CDR2 FQNEAQ (reference sequence). V lost 5 bases and J lost 0; bases outside the gene matches: 7. The CDR3 reads CASSPGTSGRPSTDTQYF. CDR3 bases: TGTGCCAGCAGCCCCGGGACTAGCGGGAGACCTAGCACAGATACGCAGTATTTT.

The chain has TRBV24-1 and TRBJ2-1, with D possibly being TRBD1 (6 bases). The germline gives CDR1 KGHDR, CDR2 SFDVKD. Trimming took 3 bases from V and 3 from J, leaving 14 bases between them. This CDR3 contains 16 residues. The CDR3 region has the DNA TGTGCCACCAGTGATCGCGAAGGGACAAACTACAATGAGCAGTTCTTC. Translating it yields CATSDREGTNYNEQFF.

The V call is TRBV19, the J call TRBJ2-6; 10 positions match TRBD1. The germline gives CDR1 LNHDA, CDR2 SQIVND (reference sequence). The V and J ends lost 3 bases and 0 bases, in that order; junction bases with no gene match: 5. The CDR3 is 18 amino acids. The CDR3 DNA is TGTGCCAGTAGTATTGCGTGGACAGGGGGCTCTGGGGCCAACGTCCTGACTTTC. Translating it yields CASSIAWTGGSGANVLTF.

This clonotype was seen many times. The gene calls are TRBV7-6 and TRBJ2-1, with a tentative D call TRBD2 (5 bases). The CDR3 extends over 18 amino acids. From germline, CDR1 is SGHVS and CDR2 FNYEAQ. V was pared by 1 base and J by 5 bases, with 21 bases between. CDR3 bases: TGTGCCAGCAGCTTAGGAGGCGAGACGGGCGGGCCTGACAATGAGCAGTTCTTC. It specifies CASSLGGETGGPDNEQFF.

In its sample, this clonotype was seen many times. The chain couples TRBV5-1 to TRBJ2-7; D is perhaps TRBD1 (6 bases). Per germline, CDR1 SGHRS and CDR2 YFSETQ. Trimming took off 0 bases at V and 2 bases at J, with 15 bases between the two ends. CDR3 size: 16 residues. This CDR3 reads CASSLGAGTKPYEQYF. Written as DNA, the CDR3 is TGCGCCAGCAGCTTGGGGGCCGGGACAAAACCCTACGAGCAGTACTTC. Full variable domain (remainder filled in from reference TRBV5-1 and TRBJ2-7): KAGVTQTPRYLIKTRGQQVTLSCSPISGHRSVSWYQQTPGQGLQFLFEYFSETQRNKGNFPGRFSGRQFSNSRSEMNVSTLELGDSALYLCASSLGAGTKPYEQYFGPGTRLTVT.

This chain links TRBV19 with TRBJ2-7; a possible D gene is TRBD1 (6 bases). This CDR3 is built from 14 residues. The germline V gene has CDR1 LNHDA and CDR2 SQIVND (reference sequence). The V end was cut by 6 bases, the J end by 0 bases, with 12 bases between. In DNA form, the CDR3 reads TGTGCCAGTAGCCGACAGGTGAGCTCCTACGAGCAGTACTTC. It yields the protein CASSRQVSSYEQYF.

This rearrangement joins TRBV5-1 to TRBJ2-3, with D possibly matching TRBD2 (6 bases). This CDR3 spans 15 amino acids. V lost 0 bases, J lost 4 bases, and 12 bases lay in between. Looked up from germline, CDR1 is SGHRS and CDR2 is YFSETQ. Written as DNA, the CDR3 is TGCGCCAGCAGCTTGGTTGCGGGGAGCGCAGATACGCAGTATTTT. Residues: CASSLVAGSADTQYF.

This clonotype came up many times. The gene calls are TRBV18 and TRBJ2-7, with TRBD1 identical over 8 bases. The germline CDR1 and CDR2 sequences are KGHSH and LQKENI. The CDR3 loop spans 15 amino acids. V was pared by 3 bases and J by 3 bases, with 7 bases of the junction left unmatched. The CDR3: CASSPDRGWDYEQYF. CDR3 sequence (DNA): TGTGCCAGCTCACCTGACAGGGGATGGGACTACGAGCAGTACTTC.

This clonotype was seen more than once but under ten times. J is TRBJ1-2 and V is TRBV13; 8 bases fit TRBD1. V gave up 3 bases and J gave up 1 base; unmatched junction bases: 4. The V gene's germline CDR1 is PRHDT and CDR2 FYEKMQ (reference sequence). The CDR3 length is 15 residues. CDR3 DNA sequence: TGTGCCAGCAGCTTCCCAACAGGGGGTAACTATGGCTACACCTTC. Its protein is CASSFPTGGNYGYTF.